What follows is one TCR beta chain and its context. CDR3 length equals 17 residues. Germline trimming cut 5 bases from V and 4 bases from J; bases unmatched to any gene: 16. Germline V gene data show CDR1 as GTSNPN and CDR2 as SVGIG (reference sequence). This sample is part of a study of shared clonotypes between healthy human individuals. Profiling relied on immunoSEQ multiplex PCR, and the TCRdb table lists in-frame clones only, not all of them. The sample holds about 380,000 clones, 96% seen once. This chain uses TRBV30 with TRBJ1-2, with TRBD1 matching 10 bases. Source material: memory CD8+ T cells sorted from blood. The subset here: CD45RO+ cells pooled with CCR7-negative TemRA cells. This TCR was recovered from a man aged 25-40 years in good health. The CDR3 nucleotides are TGTGCCTGGGATCCGGGACAGGGGCTTCATTCTAGCTATGGCTACACCTTC. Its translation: CAWDPGQGLHSSYGYTF.